A single sample is the source of the 5 T cell receptor beta chains below, sequenced in a study of CD8 T cells in Susac syndrome. cDNA came from around 0.5 to 1 ug RNA primed by random hexamers. TCRdb reprocessed the immunoSEQ multiplex PCR reads with MiXCR, giving one entry per CDR3 protein. The sample yields about 120,000 distinct CDR3 sequences, about 93% seen once. The specimen was CD4+ T cells from PBMCs. Every receptor here comes from a human donor in good health.

The gene calls are TRBV6-5 and TRBJ2-3, with TRBD2 matching 10 bases. With 5 bases clipped from V and 5 bases from J, the junction kept 7 bases outside the gene matches. The CDR3 runs 15 residues. CDR1 and CDR2 (germline): MNHEY, SVGAGI. The CDR3 sequence is CASSDLSGRRDTQYF. The DNA for the CDR3 is TGTGCCAGCAGTGACCTTAGCGGGAGGAGAGATACGCAGTATTTT.

CDR3 residues: CASSYLTDNTEAFF. The CDR3 nucleotides read TGCGCCAGCAGCTATCTGACGGATAACACTGAAGCTTTCTTT. This sequence joins TRBV5-1 and TRBJ1-1; D unclear. Per the germline V gene, CDR1 is SGHRS and CDR2 is YFSETQ. The CDR3 contains 14 residues. The V and J ends lost 3 bases and 2 bases respectively, with 11 bases between them.

This clonotype was seen once. The rearrangement joins TRBV20-1 to TRBJ1-1; possibly TRBD1 for D (5 bases). V lost 7 bases and J lost 4, with 16 bases in between. This CDR3 has 13 residues. Germline CDR1 DFQATT, CDR2 SNEGSKA (reference sequence). CDR3 nucleotides: TGCAGTGGGGAGGGTGGGGGAGGCACTGAAGCTTTCTTT. This encodes CSGEGGGGTEAFF.

This chain uses TRBV30 with TRBJ2-5, with D perhaps matching TRBD1 (5 bases). In germline, CDR1 is GTSNPN, CDR2 SVGIG (reference sequence). V shed 0 bases and J shed 3 bases, with 14 bases lying between them. This CDR3 has 15 amino acids. The DNA of the CDR3 is TGTGCCTGGAGTGTACTGTGGGGCAGGGAAGAGACCCAGTACTTC. As protein: CAWSVLWGREETQYF.

This chain links TRBV6-5 with TRBJ2-7, with 8 bases lining up with TRBD1. This CDR3 comprises 14 residues. Per the germline V gene, CDR1 is MNHEY and CDR2 is SVGAGI. J gave up 0 bases and V 4 bases, and 2 bases lay outside the gene matches. The CDR3 here is CASSFGQGSYEQYF. As DNA, the CDR3 is TGTGCCAGCAGTTTTGGACAGGGCTCCTACGAGCAGTACTTC.